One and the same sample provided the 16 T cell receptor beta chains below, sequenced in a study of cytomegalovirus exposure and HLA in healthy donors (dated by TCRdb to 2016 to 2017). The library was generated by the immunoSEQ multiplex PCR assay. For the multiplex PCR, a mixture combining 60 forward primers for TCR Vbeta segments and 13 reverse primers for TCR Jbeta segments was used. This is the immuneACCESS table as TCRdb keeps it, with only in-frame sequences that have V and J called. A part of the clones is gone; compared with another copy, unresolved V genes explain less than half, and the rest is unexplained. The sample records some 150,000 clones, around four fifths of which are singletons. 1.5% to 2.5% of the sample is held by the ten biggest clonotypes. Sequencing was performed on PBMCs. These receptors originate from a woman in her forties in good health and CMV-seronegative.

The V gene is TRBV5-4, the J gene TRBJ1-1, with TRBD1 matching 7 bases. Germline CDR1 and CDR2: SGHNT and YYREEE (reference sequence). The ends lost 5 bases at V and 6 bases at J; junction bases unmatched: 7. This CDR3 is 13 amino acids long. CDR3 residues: CASRQGTRAEAFF. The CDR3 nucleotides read TGTGCCAGCAGACAGGGGACGAGGGCTGAAGCTTTCTTT.

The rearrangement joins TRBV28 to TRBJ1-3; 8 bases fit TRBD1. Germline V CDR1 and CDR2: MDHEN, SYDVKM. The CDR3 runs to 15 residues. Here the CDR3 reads CAGQGLGSSGNTIYF. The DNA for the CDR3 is TGTGCAGGACAGGGCCTGGGAAGCTCTGGAAACACCATATATTTT.

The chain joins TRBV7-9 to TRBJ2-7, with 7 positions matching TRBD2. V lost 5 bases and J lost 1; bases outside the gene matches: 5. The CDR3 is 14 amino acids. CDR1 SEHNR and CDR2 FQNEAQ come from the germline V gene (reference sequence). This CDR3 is CASSQTSSSYEQYF. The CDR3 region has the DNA TGTGCCAGCAGCCAGACTAGCTCATCCTACGAGCAGTACTTC.

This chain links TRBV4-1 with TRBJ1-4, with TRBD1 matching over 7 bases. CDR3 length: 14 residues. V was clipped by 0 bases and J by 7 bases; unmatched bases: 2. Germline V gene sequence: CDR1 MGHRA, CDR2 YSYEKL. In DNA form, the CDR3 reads TGCGCCAGCAGCCAAGATCAGGGGGGTGAAAAACTGTTTTTT. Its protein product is CASSQDQGGEKLFF.

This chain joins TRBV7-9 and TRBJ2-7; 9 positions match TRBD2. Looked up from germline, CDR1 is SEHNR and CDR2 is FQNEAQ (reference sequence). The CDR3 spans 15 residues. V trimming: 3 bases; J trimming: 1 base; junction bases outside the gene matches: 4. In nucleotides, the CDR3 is TGTGCCAGCAGCTTTAGCGGGAGCCTATCCTACGAGCAGTACTTC. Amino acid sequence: CASSFSGSLSYEQYF.

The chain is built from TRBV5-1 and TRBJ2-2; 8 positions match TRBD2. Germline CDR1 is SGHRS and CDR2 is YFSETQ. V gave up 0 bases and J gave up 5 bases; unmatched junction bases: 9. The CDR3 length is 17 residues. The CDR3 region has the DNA TGCGCCAGCAGCTTGGGACTAGCGTCCAAAGGAACCGGGGAGCTGTTTTTT. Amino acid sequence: CASSLGLASKGTGELFF.

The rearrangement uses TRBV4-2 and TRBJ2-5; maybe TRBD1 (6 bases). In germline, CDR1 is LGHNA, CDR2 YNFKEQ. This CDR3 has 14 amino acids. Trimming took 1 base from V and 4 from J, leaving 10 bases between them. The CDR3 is CASSQGFRGETQYF. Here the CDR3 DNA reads TGTGCCAGCAGCCAAGGGTTCAGGGGAGAGACCCAGTACTTC.

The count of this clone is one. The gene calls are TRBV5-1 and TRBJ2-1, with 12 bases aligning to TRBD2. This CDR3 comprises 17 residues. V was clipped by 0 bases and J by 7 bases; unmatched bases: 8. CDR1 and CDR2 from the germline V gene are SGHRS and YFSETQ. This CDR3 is CASSLGGLAGGQNEQFF. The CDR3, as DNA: TGCGCCAGCAGCTTGGGGGGGCTAGCGGGAGGGCAGAATGAGCAGTTCTTC.

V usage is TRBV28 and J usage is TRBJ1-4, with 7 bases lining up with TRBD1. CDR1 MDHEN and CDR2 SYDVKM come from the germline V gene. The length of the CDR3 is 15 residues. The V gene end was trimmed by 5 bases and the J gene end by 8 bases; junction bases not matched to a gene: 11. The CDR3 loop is CASSDAGGAGEKLFF. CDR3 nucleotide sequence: TGTGCCAGCAGTGACGCAGGGGGAGCAGGCGAAAAACTGTTTTTT.

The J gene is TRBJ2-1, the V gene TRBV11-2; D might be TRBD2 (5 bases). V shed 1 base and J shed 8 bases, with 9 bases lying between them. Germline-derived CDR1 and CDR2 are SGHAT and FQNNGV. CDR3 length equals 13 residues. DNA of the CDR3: TGTGCCAGCAGCTTAGGAGGGCTCGATGAGCAGTTCTTC. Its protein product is CASSLGGLDEQFF. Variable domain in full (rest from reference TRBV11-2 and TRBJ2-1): EAGVAQSPRYKIIEKRQSVAFWCNPISGHATLYWYQQILGQGPKLLIQFQNNGVVDDSQLPKDRFSAERLKGVDSTLKIQPAKLEDSAVYLCASSLGGLDEQFFGPGTRLTVL.

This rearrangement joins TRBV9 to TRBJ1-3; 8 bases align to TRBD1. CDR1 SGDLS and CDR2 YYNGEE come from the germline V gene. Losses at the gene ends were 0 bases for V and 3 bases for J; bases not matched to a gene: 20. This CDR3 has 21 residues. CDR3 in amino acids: CASSVGPEAGTGFVYGNTIYF. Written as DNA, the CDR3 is TGTGCCAGCAGCGTAGGGCCCGAAGCCGGGACAGGATTCGTTTATGGAAACACCATATATTTT.

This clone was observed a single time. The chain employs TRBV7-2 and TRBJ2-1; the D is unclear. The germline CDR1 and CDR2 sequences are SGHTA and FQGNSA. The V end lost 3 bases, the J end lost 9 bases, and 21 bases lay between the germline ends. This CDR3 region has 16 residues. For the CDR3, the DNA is TGTGCCAGCAGCTTCCTTGCCGCCAGACTGAACGGTGAGCAGTTCTTC. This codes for CASSFLAARLNGEQFF.

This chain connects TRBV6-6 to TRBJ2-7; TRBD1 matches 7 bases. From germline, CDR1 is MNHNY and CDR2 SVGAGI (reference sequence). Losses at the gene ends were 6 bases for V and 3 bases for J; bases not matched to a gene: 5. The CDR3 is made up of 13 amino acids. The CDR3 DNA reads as TGTGCCAGCAGCTACACAGGGGACTACGAGCAGTACTTC. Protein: CASSYTGDYEQYF.

This CDR3 is CASSRSKGAPYNEQFF. CDR3 nucleotides: TGTGCCAGTAGTAGATCCAAGGGGGCGCCCTACAATGAGCAGTTCTTC. This chain uses TRBV19 with TRBJ2-1; 7 bases agree with TRBD1. After removal of 4 bases from V and 2 bases from J, the junction contained 8 bases not matched to a gene. This CDR3 spans 16 amino acids. Germline values: CDR1 LNHDA, CDR2 SQIVND (reference sequence).

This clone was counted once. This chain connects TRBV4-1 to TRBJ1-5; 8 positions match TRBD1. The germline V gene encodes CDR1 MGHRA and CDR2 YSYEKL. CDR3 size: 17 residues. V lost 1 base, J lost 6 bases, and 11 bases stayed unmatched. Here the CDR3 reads CASSQGRGRTHGQPQHF. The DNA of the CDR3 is TGCGCCAGCAGCCAAGGCAGGGGGCGTACCCACGGTCAGCCCCAGCATTTT.

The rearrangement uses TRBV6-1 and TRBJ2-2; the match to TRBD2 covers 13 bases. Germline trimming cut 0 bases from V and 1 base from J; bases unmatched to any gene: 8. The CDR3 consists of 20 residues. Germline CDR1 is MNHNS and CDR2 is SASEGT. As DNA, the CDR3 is TGTGCCAGCAGTGAAGCGCGACAATGGACTAGCGGGAGGAACACCGGGGAGCTGTTTTTT. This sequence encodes CASSEARQWTSGRNTGELFF.